This T cell receptor beta chain stems from a study of OX40 agonist ivuxolimab in advanced cancers. Study-wide background: The treatment was a fully human IgG2 OX40 agonist, ivuxolimab. Three patients responded partially, comprising one with hepatocellular carcinoma and two with cutaneous melanoma.

Method: immunoSEQ multiplex PCR; TCRdb's copy keeps in-frame clones and lacks some. The data show tens of thousands of clones, approximately 86% seen once. Study-level results: It was not determined which antigens were specifically recognized by the peripheral T cells that had undergone clonal expansion. The 0.1-3.0 mg/kg partial responders had among the lowest clonal expansion.

This clone was detected once. Antigen unknown. The CDR3 runs 17 residues. Sequences were derived from CD4+ or CD8+ T cells sorted from blood, sampled in a trial of the OX40 agonist ivuxolimab. The V call is TRBV21-1, the J call TRBJ2-3; no DNA check was done on the table's D call, TRBD2. TRBV21-1 is flagged as a pseudogene. This receptor was identified in an adult with an advanced solid tumor such as melanoma, head and neck, liver or kidney cancer. CDR3 residues: CASSTKRSGRFFCTQYF. DNA for the CDR3: TGTGCCAGCAGCACCAAGAGGAGCGGGAGGTTCTTTTGTACGCAGTATTTT.